This TCR beta chain was sequenced during a study of control samples from healthy donors and cancer patients. The CDR3 extends over 16 amino acids. Germline CDR1 is MNHEY and CDR2 is SVGAGI. Trimming removed 0 bases from V and 6 bases from J, with 12 bases in between. Clones were read by immunoSEQ multiplex PCR, and TCRdb kept only the in-frame ones, dropping some. The sample yields approximately 160,000 clones, 93% seen once. The rearrangement links TRBV6-5 to TRBJ1-6, with unresolved D. The TCR comes from a woman between 55 and 75 years old in good health. The sample taken for sequencing was blood. In DNA form, the CDR3 reads TGTGCCAGCAGTTACTCTAGAGGAGCGGGTAATTCACCCCTCCACTTT. Encoded protein: CASSYSRGAGNSPLHF.